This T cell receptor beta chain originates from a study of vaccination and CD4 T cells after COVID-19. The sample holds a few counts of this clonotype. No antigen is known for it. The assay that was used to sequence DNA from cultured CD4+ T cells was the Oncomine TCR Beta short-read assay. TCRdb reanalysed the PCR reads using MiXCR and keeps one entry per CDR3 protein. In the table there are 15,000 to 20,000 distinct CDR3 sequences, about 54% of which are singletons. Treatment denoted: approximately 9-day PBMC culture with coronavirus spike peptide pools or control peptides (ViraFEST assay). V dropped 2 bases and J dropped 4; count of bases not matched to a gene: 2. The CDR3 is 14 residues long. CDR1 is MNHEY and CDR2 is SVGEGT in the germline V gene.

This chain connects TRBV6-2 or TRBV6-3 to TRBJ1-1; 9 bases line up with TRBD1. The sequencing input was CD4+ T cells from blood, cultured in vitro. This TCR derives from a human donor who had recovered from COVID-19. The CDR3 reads CASSYDRGATEAFF. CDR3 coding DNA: TGTGCCAGCAGTTACGACAGGGGGGCCACTGAAGCTTTCTTT.